This is a list of T cell receptor beta chains from one sample in a study of T cell responses to AZD1222 COVID-19 vaccine. The table came from immunoSEQ multiplex PCR; TCRdb's copy has only in-frame clones and leaves some out. The table shows 120,000 or so clones, with 75% to 95% occurring only once. Sequences were derived from peripheral blood, sampled 28 days after the second dose of the MenACWY control vaccine. The receptors shown here come from an adult who received the MenACWY meningococcal vaccine as a control. Both conserved end residues are trimmed from each CDR3. The order of the fields is V gene, J gene, CDR3 protein.

>TRBV5-5|TRBJ2-7
ASSLVATGGTYEQY
>TRBV5-1|TRBJ2-1
ASSPTARSYNEQF
>TRBV14|TRBJ1-2
ASSQDLGVHRYT
>TRBV10-1|TRBJ1-1
ASRGGGEHHNAEAF
>TRBV18|TRBJ2-1
ASSPPGTGSHEQF
>TRBV5-1|TRBJ2-1
ASSFGLAGPNEQF
>TRBV6-1|TRBJ1-3
ASSEGLFSGNTIY
>TRBV24-1|TRBJ2-5
ATSDPGTVQETQY
>TRBV7-9|TRBJ2-3
ASSSILAGGADTQY
>TRBV28|TRBJ2-7
ASSHRLAGYEQY
>TRBV11-2|TRBJ2-1
ASSLAGLASSYNEQF
>TRBV6-5|TRBJ2-5
ASSRDRAQETQY
>TRBV30|TRBJ1-1
AWSKLSEAF
>TRBV28|TRBJ1-6
ASSRRRVQHSPLH
>TRBV30|TRBJ1-2
AWSVRKSYGYT
>TRBV27|TRBJ2-1
ASLDRANEQF
>TRBV10-2|TRBJ1-4
ASSESLAAGLNEKLF
>TRBV5-4|TRBJ2-1
ASSFRGRGGSEQF
>TRBV27|TRBJ2-7
ASSLTGTSDEQY
>TRBV6-6|TRBJ1-2
ASSYPLDRVVRGYT
>TRBV12-3/TRBV12-4|TRBJ1-2
ASSHVDRAGYT
>TRBV6-5|TRBJ1-1
ASSPLLGESEAF
>TRBV6-6|TRBJ2-1
ASSYPGSGTNEQF
>TRBV7-7|TRBJ2-3
ASSWTGGPSDTQY
>TRBV7-6|TRBJ2-3
ASSLMDYSTDTQY
>TRBV15|TRBJ2-1
ATSTPRDSLNSYNEQF
>TRBV5-6|TRBJ1-2
ASRQTGANYGYT
>TRBV9|TRBJ2-3
ASSVGGMGARNTQY
>TRBV4-1|TRBJ2-1
ASRLEGGGAYNEQF
>TRBV28|TRBJ1-1
ASSLSLGGGDTEAF
>TRBV15|TRBJ2-7
ATSRGGSTYEQY
>TRBV6-5|TRBJ2-1
ASSYRGGGYNEQF
>TRBV3-1/TRBV3-2|TRBJ1-4
ASSQTTAKLF
>TRBV6-2/TRBV6-3|TRBJ1-1
ASSDHRGTVNTEAF
>TRBV15|TRBJ2-3
ATSRDSASSTDTQY
>TRBV5-5|TRBJ2-3
ASSSGTAISTDTQY
>TRBV6-2/TRBV6-3|TRBJ2-7
ASTPRDYYRGEQY
>TRBV30|TRBJ1-5
AWSRGKGNQPQH
>TRBV28|TRBJ2-7
ASSPPWASGSYEQY
>TRBV5-8|TRBJ2-5
ASSQHGTAQETQY
>TRBV4-3|TRBJ2-1
ASSQVGQGSPSYNEQF
>TRBV15|TRBJ2-3
ATSRGTGASTDTQY
>TRBV19|TRBJ1-4
ASRLGGLGNEKLF
>TRBV19|TRBJ2-1
ASSISPGSSYNEQF
>TRBV4-1|TRBJ2-7
ASSPRTGRTYEQY
>TRBV30|TRBJ2-1
AWTERGLTYNEQF
>TRBV11-2|TRBJ1-4
ASSLEGAPSNEKLF
>TRBV19|TRBJ1-2
ASQETGGIYGYT
>TRBV5-4|TRBJ2-7
ASSSTAGGSSYEQY
>TRBV2|TRBJ1-3
ASSKDSLSSGNTIY
>TRBV19|TRBJ2-3
ASSPISGGGSDTQY
>TRBV7-6|TRBJ2-2
ASSQTTGGLTGELF
>TRBV7-2|TRBJ2-4
ASRPGQGGDIQY
>TRBV27|TRBJ1-4
ASSGQGEGKLF